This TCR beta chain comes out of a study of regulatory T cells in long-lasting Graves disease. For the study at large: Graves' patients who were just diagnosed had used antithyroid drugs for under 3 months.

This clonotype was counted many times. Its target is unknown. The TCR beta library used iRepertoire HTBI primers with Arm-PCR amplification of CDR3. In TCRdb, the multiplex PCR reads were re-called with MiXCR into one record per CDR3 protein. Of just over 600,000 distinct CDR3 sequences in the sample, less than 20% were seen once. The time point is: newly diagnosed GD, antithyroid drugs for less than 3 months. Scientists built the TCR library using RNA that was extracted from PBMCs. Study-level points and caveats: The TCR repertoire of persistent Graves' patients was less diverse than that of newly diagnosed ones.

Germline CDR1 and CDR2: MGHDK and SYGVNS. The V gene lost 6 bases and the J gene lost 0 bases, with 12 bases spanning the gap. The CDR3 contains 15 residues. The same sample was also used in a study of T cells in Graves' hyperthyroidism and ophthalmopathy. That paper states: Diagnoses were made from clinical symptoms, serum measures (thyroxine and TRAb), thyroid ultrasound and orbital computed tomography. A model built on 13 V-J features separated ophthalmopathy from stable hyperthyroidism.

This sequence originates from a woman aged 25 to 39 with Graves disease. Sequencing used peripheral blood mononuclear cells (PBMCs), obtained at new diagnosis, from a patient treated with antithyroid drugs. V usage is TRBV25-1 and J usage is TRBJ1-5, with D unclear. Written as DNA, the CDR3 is TGTGCCAGCAGCCCACCGGGTTATAGCAATCAGCCCCAGCATTTT. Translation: CASSPPGYSNQPQHF.